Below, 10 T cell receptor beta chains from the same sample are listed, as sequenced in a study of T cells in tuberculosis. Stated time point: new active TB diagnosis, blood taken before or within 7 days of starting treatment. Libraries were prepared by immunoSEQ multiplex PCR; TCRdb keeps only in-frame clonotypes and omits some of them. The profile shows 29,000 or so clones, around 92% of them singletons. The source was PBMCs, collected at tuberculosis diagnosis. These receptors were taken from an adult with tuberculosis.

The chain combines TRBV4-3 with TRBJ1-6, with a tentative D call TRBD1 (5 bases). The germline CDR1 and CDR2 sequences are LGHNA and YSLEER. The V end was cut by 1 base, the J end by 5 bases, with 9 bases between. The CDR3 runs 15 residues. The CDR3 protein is CASSQGGADNSPLHF. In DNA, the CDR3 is TGCGCCAGCAGCCAAGGCGGGGCCGATAATTCACCCCTCCACTTT.

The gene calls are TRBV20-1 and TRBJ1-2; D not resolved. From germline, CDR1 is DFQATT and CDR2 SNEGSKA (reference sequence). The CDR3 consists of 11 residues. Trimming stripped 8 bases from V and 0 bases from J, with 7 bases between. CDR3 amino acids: CSTTSNYGYTF. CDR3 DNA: TGCAGTACGACTTCTAACTATGGCTACACCTTC.

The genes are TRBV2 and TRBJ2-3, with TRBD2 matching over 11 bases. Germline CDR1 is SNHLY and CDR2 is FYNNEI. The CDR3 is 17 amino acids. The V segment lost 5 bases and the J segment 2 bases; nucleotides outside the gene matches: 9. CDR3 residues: CASSSFTSGGLTDTQYF. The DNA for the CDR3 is TGTGCCAGCAGTTCGTTCACTAGCGGGGGCCTCACAGATACGCAGTATTTT.

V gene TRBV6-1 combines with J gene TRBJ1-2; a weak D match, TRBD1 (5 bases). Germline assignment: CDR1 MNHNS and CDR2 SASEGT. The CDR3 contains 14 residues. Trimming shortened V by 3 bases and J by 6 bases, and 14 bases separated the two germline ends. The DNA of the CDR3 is TGTGCCAGCAGTGAGGGACGGACTATGGATGGCTACACCTTC. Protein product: CASSEGRTMDGYTF.

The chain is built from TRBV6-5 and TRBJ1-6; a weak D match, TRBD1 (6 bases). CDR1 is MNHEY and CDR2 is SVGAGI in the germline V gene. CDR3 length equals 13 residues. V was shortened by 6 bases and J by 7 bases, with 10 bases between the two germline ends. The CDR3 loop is CASSRTENSPLHF. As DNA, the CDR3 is TGTGCCAGCAGCCGGACAGAGAATTCACCCCTCCACTTT.

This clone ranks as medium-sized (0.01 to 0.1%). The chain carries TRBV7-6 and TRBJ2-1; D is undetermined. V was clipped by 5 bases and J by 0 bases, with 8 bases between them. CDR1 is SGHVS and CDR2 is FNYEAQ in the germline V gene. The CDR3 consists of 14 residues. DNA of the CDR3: TGTGCCAGCAGCCCCAGGATCTCCTACAATGAGCAGTTCTTC. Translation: CASSPRISYNEQFF.

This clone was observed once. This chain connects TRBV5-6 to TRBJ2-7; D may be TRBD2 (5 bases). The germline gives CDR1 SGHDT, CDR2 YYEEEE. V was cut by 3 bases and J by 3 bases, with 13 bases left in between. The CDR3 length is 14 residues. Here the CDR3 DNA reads TGTGCCAGCAGCTCCCACGGGATCTTCTACGAGCAGTACTTC. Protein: CASSSHGIFYEQYF.

This chain's CDR3 is CAISDYLQETQYF. The CDR3 DNA reads as TGTGCCATCAGTGACTACCTCCAAGAGACCCAGTACTTC. V and J are TRBV10-3 and TRBJ2-5; D remains ambiguous. Germline CDR1 is ENHRY and CDR2 is SYGVKD. V gave up 3 bases and J gave up 1 base, with 6 bases separating them. The CDR3 spans 13 residues.

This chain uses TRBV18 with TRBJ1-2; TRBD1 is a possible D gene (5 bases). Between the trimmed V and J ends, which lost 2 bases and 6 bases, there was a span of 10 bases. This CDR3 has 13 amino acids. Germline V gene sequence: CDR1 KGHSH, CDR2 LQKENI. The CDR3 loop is CASSPSRDDGYTF. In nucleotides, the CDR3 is TGTGCCAGCTCACCAAGCAGGGATGATGGCTACACCTTC.

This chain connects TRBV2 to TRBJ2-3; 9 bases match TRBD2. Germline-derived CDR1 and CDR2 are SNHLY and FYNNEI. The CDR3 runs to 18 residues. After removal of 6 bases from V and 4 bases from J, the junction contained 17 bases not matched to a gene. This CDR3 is CASSVPGLAKAGADTQYF. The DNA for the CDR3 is TGTGCCAGCAGCGTACCGGGACTAGCAAAGGCTGGGGCAGATACGCAGTATTTT.